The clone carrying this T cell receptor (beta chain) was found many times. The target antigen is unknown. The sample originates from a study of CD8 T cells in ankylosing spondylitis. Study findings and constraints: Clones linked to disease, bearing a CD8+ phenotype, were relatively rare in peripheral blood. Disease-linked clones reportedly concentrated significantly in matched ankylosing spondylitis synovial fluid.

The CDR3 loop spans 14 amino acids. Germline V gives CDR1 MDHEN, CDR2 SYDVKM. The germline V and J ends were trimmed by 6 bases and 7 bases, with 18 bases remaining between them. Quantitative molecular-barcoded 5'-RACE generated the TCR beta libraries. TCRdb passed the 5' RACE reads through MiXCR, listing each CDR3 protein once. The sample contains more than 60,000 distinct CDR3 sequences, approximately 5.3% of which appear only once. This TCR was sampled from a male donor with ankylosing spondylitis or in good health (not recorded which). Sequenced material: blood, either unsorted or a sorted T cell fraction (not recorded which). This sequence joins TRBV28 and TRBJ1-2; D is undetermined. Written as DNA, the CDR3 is TGTGCCAGCAGCGAACGCCCCAGTTCGAGTGGCTACACCTTC. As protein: CASSERPSSSGYTF.